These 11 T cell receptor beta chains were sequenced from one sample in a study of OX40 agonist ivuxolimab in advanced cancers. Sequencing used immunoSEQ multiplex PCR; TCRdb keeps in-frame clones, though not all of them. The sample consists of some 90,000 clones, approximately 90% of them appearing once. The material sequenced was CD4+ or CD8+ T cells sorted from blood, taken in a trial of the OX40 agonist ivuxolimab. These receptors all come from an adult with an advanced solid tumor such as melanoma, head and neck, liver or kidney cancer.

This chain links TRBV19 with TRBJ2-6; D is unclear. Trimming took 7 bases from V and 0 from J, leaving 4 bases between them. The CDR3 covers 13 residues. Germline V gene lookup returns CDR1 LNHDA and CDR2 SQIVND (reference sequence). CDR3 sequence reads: CASKISGANVLTF. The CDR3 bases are TGTGCCAGTAAGATCTCTGGGGCCAACGTCCTGACTTTC.

The CDR3 here is CASSSHGSSYEQYF. In DNA form, the CDR3 reads TGTGCCAGCAGTTCACATGGAAGCTCCTACGAGCAGTACTTC. The chain employs TRBV28 and TRBJ2-7, with D unresolved. This CDR3 contains 14 residues. Trimming pared 4 bases from V and 0 bases from J, leaving 10 bases between. The germline V gene has CDR1 MDHEN and CDR2 SYDVKM.

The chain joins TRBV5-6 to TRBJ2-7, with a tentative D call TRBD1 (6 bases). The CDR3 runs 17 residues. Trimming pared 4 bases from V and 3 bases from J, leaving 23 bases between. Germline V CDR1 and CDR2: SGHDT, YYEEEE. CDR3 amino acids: CASSLGQTQIFNYEQYF. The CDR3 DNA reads TGTGCCAGCAGCCTAGGACAGACCCAAATCTTCAACTACGAGCAGTACTTC.

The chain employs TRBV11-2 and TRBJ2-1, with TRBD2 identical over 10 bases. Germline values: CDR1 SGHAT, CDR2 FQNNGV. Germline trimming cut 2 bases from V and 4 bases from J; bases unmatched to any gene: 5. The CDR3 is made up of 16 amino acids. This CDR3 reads CASSLSGRADYNEQFF. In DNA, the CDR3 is TGTGCCAGCAGCTTAAGCGGGAGGGCCGATTACAATGAGCAGTTCTTC.

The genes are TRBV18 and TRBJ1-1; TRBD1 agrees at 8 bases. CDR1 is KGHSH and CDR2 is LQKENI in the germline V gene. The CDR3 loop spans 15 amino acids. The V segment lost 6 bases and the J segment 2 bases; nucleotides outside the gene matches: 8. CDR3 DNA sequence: TGTGCCAGCTCGTCCAGACAGGGGCAAAACACTGAAGCTTTCTTT. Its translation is CASSSRQGQNTEAFF.

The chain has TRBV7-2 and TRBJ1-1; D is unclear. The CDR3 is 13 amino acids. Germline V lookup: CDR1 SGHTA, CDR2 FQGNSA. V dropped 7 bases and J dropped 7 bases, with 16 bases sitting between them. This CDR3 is CASTFQVTVEAFF. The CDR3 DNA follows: TGTGCCAGCACCTTCCAGGTGACGGTTGAAGCTTTCTTT.

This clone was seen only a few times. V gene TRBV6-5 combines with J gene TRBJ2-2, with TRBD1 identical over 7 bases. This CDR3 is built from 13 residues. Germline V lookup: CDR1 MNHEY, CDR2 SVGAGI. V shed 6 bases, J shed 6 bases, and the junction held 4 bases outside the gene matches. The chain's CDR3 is CASRATGAGELFF. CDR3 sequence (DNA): TGTGCCAGCAGAGCCACAGGGGCCGGGGAGCTGTTTTTT.

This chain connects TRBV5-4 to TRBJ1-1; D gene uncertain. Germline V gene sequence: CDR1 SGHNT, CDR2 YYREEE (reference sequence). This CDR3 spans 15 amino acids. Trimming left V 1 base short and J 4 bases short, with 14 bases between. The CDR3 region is CASSLYGVRATEAFF. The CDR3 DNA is TGTGCCAGCAGCTTGTACGGGGTGAGGGCCACTGAAGCTTTCTTT. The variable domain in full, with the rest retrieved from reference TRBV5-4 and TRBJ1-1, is ETGVTQSPTHLIKTRGQQVTLRCSSQSGHNTVSWYQQALGQGPQFIFQYYREEENGRGNFPPRFSGLQFPNYSSELNVNALELDDSALYLCASSLYGVRATEAFFGQGTRLTVV.

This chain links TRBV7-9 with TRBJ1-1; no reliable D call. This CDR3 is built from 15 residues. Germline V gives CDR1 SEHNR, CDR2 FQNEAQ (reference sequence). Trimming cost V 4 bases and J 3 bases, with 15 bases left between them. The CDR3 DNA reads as TGTGCCAGCAGCTCGATAGGGTCTGGTCACACTGAAGCTTTCTTT. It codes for CASSSIGSGHTEAFF.

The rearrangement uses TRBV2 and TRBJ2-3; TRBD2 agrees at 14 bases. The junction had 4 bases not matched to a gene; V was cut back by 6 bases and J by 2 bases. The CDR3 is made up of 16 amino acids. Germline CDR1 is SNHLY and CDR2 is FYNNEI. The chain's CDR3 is CASSRLAGGPTDTQYF. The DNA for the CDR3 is TGTGCCAGCAGCAGACTAGCGGGAGGGCCCACAGATACGCAGTATTTT.

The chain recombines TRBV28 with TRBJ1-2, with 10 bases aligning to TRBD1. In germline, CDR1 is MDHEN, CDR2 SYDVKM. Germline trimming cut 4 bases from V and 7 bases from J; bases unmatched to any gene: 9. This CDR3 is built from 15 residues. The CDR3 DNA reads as TGTGCCAGCAGTTCTCGGACAGGGGGAGTTAGTGGCTACACCTTC. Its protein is CASSSRTGGVSGYTF.